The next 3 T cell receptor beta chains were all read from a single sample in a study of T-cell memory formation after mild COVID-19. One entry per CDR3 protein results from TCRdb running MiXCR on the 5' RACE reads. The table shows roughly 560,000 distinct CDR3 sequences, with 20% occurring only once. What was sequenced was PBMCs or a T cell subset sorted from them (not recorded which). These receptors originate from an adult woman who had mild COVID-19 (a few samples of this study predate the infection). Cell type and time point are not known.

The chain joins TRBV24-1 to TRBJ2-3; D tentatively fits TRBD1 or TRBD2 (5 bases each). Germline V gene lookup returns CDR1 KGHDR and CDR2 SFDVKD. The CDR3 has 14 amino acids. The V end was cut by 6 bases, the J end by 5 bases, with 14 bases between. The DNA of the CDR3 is TGTGCCACCAGTTTCCCCGGGGCTGGAGATACGCAGTATTTT. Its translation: CATSFPGAGDTQYF.

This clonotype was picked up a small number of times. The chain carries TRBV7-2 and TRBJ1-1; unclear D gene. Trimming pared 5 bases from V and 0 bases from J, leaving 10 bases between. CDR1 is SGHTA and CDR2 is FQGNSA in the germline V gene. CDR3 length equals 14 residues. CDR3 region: CASSILPMNTEAFF. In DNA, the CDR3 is TGTGCCAGCAGCATCCTACCCATGAACACTGAAGCTTTCTTT.

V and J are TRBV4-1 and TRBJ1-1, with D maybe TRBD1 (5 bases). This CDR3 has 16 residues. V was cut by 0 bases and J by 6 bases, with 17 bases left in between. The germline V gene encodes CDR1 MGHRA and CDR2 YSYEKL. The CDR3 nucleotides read TGCGCCAGCAGCCAAGAGGGGCGGGTAGGGTCGTCTGAAGCTTTCTTT. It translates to CASSQEGRVGSSEAFF.